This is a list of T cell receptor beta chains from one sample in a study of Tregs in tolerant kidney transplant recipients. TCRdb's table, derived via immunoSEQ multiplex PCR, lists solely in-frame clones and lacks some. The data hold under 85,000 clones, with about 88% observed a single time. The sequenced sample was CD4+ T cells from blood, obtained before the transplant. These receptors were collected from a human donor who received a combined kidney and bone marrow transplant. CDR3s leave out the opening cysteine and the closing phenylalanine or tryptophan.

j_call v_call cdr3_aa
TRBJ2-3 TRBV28 ASSPYGVTSTDTQY
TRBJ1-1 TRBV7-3 ASSFTQNTEAF
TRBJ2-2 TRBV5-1 ASSLGHTGELF
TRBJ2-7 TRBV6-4 ASSERPPRASALTYEQY
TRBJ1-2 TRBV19 ASSIRFEKIYGYT
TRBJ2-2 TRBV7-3 ASSLGSSSGSPPNTGELF
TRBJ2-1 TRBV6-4 ASSQEGFSYNEQF
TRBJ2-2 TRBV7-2 ASSRAGGANTGELF
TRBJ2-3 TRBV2 ASTALSDTQY
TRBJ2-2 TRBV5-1 ASSLWTGGLKLF
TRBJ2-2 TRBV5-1 ASSLGLAGDTGELF
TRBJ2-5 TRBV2 ASRGTGGETQY
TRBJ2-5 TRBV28 ASSSSQGGQETQY
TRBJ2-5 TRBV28 ASMAAQETQY
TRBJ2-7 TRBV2 ASSGSSYEQY
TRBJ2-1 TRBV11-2 ASSFGGAAYNEQF
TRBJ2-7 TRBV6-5 ASSRTSVNEQY
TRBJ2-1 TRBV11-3 ASSVLAGGDYNEQF
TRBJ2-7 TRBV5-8 ASSFDGHYEQY
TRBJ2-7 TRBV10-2 ASSEVGDEQY
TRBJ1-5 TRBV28 ASSFDTFHSNQPQH
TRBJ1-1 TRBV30 AWNTGGDTEAF
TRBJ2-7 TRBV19 ASSIPGDSSWQY
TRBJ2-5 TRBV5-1 ASSLIAEQETQY
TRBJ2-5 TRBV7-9 ASSLTPAGEETQY
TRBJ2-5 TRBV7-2 ASSLAGLAEETQY
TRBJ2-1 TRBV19 ASNPGLRGNEQF
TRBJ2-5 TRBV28 ASSSGLAGGGFKETQY
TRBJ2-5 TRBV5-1 ASTPGQEETQY
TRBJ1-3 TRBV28 ASSEPGHPSGNTIY
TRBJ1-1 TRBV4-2 ASSPEAQGGTEAF
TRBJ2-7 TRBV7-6 ASSLDQSGEQY
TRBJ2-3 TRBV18 ASSPSSDTQY
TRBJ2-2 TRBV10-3 AISESTDLSTGELF
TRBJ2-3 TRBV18 ASSPLGAQIPNTQY
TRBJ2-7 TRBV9 ASSPTGPPYEQY
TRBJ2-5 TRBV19 ATSGDFLQGTQY
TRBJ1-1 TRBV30 AWSQGLLAEAF
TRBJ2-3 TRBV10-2 ASSESAGTSGGGSTDTQY
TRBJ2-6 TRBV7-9 ASSHRFSGANVLT
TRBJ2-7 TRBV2 ASKRTGIPYEQY
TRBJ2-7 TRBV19 ASSNQGGYEQY
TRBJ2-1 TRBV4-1 ASSPREKAYNEQF
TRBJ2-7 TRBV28 ASMAGVVYEQY
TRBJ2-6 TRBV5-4 ASSGGGTPSSGANVLT
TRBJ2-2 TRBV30 AWQRGGRNGELF
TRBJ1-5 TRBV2 ASREGQNQPQH
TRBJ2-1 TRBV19 ASGGGHPPYNEQF
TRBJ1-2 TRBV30 AWSPGDRYT
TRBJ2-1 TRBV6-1 ASSELWTSGSYEQF
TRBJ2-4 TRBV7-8 ASSPLNPTLPAKNIQY
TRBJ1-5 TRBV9 ASSSGGQGLNQPQH
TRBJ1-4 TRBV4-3 ASSPSSYPDGNEKLF
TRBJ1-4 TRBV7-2 ASSITGGYEKLF
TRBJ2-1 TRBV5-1 ASSTNTFAGGEQF
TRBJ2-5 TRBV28 ASSFSGTGSQETQY
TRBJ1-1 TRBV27 ASSLSGGTEAF
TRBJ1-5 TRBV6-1 ASSDQGTNQPQH